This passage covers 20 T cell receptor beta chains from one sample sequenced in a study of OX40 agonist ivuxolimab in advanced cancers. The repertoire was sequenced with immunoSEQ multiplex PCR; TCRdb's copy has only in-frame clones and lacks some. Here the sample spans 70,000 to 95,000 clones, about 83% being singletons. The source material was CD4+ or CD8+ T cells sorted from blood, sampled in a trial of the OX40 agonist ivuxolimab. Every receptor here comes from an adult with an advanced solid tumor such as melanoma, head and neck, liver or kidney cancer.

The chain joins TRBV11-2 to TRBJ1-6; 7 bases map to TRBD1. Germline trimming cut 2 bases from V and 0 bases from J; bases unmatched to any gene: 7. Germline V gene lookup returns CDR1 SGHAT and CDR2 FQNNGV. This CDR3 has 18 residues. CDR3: CASSLRQGGSSYNSPLHF. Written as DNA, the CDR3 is TGTGCCAGCAGCTTACGCCAGGGGGGAAGCTCCTATAATTCACCCCTCCACTTT. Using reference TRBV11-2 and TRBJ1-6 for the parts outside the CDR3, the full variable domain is EAGVAQSPRYKIIEKRQSVAFWCNPISGHATLYWYQQILGQGPKLLIQFQNNGVVDDSQLPKDRFSAERLKGVDSTLKIQPAKLEDSAVYLCASSLRQGGSSYNSPLHFGNGTRLTVT.

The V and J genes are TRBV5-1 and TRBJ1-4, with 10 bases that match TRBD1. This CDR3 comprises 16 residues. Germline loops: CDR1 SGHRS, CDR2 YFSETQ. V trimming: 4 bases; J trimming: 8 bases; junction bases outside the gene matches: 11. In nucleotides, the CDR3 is TGCGCCAGCAGCGGAGATATGGGACAGGGGAGCGAAAAACTGTTTTTT. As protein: CASSGDMGQGSEKLFF.

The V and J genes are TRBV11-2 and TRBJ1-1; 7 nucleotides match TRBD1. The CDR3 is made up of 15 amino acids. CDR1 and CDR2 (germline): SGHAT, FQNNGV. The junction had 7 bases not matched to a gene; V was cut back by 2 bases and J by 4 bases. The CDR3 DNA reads TGTGCCAGCAGCTTAAGCGCAGGGGGAGGCACTGAAGCTTTCTTT. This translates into CASSLSAGGGTEAFF.

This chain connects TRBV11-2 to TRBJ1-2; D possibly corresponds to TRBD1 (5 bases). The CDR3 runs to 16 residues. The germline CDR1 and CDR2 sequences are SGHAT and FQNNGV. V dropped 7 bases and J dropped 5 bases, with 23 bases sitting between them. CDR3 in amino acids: CASTPYWGGRGYGYTF. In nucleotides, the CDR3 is TGTGCCAGCACCCCTTATTGGGGGGGTCGAGGGTATGGCTACACCTTC.

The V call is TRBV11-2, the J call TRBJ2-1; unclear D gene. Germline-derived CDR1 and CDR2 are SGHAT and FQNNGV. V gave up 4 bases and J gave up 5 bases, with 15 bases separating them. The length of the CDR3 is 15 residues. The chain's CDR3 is CASSYRTGWNNEQFF. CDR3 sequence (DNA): TGTGCCAGCAGCTATAGGACCGGTTGGAACAATGAGCAGTTCTTC.

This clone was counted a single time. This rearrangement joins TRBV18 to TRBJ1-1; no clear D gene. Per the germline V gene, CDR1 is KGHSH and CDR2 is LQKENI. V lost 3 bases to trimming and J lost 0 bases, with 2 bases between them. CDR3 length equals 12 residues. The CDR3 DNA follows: TGTGCCAGCTCACCCATGAACACTGAAGCTTTCTTT. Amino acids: CASSPMNTEAFF.

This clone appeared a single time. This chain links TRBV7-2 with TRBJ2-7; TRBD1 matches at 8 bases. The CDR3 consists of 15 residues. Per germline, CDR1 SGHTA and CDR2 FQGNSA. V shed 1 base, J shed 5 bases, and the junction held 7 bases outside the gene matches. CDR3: CASSLEGTGFNEQYF. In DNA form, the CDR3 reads TGTGCCAGCAGCTTAGAAGGGACAGGCTTCAACGAGCAGTACTTC.

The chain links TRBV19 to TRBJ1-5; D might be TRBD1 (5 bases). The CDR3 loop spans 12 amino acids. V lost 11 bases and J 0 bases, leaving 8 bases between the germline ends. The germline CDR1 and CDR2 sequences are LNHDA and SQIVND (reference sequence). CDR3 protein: CASTDSNQPQHF. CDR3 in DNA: TGTGCCTCGACAGATAGCAATCAGCCCCAGCATTTT.

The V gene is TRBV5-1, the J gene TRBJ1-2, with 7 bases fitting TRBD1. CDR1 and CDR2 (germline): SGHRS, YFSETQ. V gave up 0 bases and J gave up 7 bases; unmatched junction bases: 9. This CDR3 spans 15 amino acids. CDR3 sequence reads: CASSLGDRAIGGYTF. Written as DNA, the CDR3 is TGCGCCAGCAGCTTGGGTGACAGGGCAATAGGTGGCTACACCTTC.

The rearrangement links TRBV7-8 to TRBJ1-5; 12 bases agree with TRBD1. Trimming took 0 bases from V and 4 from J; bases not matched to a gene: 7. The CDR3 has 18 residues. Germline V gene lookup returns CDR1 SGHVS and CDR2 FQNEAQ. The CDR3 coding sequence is TGTGCCAGCAGCTTAGCACCGGGACAGGGGGCAAGGAATCAGCCCCAGCATTTT. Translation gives CASSLAPGQGARNQPQHF.

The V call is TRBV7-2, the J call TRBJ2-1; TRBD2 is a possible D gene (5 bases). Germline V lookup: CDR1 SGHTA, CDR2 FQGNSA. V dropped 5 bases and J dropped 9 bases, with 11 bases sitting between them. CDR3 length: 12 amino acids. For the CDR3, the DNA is TGTGCCAGCAGCCCCATCGGGGTTGAGCAGTTCTTC. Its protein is CASSPIGVEQFF.

The CDR3: CAIRRLAGGPDEQFF. The CDR3 DNA is TGTGCCATCAGGCGACTAGCGGGGGGGCCCGATGAGCAGTTCTTC. This chain connects TRBV10-3 to TRBJ2-1, with 14 positions matching TRBD2. The CDR3 is 15 residues long. V lost 6 bases and J lost 8; bases outside the gene matches: 6. The germline CDR1 and CDR2 sequences are ENHRY and SYGVKD.

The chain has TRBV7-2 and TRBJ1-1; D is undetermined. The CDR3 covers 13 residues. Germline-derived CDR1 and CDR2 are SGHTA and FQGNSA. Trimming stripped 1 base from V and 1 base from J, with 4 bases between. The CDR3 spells CASSLGQNTEAFF. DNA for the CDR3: TGTGCCAGCAGCTTAGGACAGAACACTGAAGCTTTCTTT.

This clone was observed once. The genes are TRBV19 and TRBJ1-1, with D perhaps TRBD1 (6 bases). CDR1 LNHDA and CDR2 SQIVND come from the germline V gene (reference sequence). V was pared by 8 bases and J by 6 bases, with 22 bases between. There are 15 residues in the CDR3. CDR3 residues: CASFKDSGPSSEAFF. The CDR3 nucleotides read TGTGCCAGTTTTAAGGACAGTGGGCCGTCCTCTGAAGCTTTCTTT. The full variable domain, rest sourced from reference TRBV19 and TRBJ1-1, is DGGITQSPKYLFRKEGQNVTLSCEQNLNHDAMYWYRQDPGQGLRLIYYSQIVNDFQKGDIAEGYSVSREKKESFPLTVTSAQKNPTAFYLCASFKDSGPSSEAFFGQGTRLTVV.

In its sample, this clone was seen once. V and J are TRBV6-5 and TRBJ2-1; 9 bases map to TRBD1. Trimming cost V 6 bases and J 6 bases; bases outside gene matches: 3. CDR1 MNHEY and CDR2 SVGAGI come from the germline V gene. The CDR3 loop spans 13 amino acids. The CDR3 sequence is CASSETGGNEQFF. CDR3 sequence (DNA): TGTGCCAGCAGCGAGACAGGGGGCAATGAGCAGTTCTTC.

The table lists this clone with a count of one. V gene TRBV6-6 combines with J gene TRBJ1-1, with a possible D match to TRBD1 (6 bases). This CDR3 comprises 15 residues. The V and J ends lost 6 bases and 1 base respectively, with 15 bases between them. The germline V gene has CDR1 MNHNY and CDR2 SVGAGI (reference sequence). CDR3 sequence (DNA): TGTGCCAGCAGCCCCCAGGGAGGGGGGAACACTGAAGCTTTCTTT. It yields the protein CASSPQGGGNTEAFF.

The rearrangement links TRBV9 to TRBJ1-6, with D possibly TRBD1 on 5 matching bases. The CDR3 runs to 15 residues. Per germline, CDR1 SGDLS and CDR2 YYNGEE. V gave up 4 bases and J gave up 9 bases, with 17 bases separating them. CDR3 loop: CASSLGPQGSSPLHF. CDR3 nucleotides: TGTGCCAGCAGCCTGGGACCACAAGGTAGTTCACCCCTCCACTTT.

Here the CDR3 reads CASSPTSYGYTF. The CDR3 coding sequence is TGTGCCAGCAGTCCAACTAGCTATGGCTACACCTTC. This rearrangement joins TRBV6-5 to TRBJ1-2; D ambiguous. The CDR3 is made up of 12 amino acids. Trimming removed 5 bases at V and 4 bases at J, with 8 bases between. The germline CDR1 and CDR2 sequences are MNHEY and SVGAGI.

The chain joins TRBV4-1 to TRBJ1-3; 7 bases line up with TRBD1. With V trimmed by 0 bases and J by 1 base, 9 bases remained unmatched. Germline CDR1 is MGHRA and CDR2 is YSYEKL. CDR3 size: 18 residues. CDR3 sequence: CASSQDGGTGASGNTIYF. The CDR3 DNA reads TGCGCCAGCAGCCAAGATGGCGGTACAGGGGCTTCTGGAAACACCATATATTTT.

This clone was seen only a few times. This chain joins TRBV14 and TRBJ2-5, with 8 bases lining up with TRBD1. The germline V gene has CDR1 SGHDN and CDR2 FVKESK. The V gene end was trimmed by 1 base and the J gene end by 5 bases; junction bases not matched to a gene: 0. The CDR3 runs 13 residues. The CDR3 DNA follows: TGTGCCAGCAGCCAAGGGGACAGGGAGACCCAGTACTTC. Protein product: CASSQGDRETQYF. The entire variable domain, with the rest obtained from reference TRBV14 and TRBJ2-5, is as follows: EAGVTQFPSHSVIEKGQTVTLRCDPISGHDNLYWYRRVMGKEIKFLLHFVKESKQDESGMPNNRFLAERTGGTYSTLKVQPAELEDSGVYFCASSQGDRETQYFGPGTRLLVL.